These 8 T cell receptor beta chains were all obtained from the same sample, sequenced in a study of blood T cell repertoires in COVID-19. Clones were read by immunoSEQ multiplex PCR, and TCRdb kept only the in-frame ones, dropping some. The sample has hundreds of thousands of clones, around four fifths seen once; the top ten hold 5.7%. The sample was peripheral blood. Receptor source: a man aged 80 or over with acute or convalescent COVID-19.

The chain employs TRBV4-2 and TRBJ2-3; tentatively, D is TRBD1 (9 bases). CDR1 and CDR2 (germline): LGHNA, YNFKEQ. This CDR3 is built from 18 residues. The ends were cut back, 0 bases at V and 5 bases at J, with 21 bases in the middle. The CDR3: CASSQEIAGQGGKDTQYF. The CDR3 nucleotides read TGTGCCAGCAGCCAAGAAATAGCGGGACAGGGAGGGAAAGATACGCAGTATTTT.

The rearrangement uses TRBV10-2 and TRBJ2-1; D perhaps matches TRBD2 (7 bases). This CDR3 is built from 17 residues. Germline V lookup: CDR1 WSHSY, CDR2 SAAADI. The germline V and J ends were trimmed by 8 bases and 6 bases, with 26 bases remaining between them. CDR3 region: CASRVGGAAGAGNEQFF. The DNA for the CDR3 is TGCGCCAGCCGAGTAGGGGGGGCGGCGGGAGCGGGCAATGAGCAGTTCTTC.

This clone has a single count. V and J are TRBV5-6 and TRBJ2-7, with 10 bases matching TRBD1. This CDR3 is 15 amino acids long. With V trimmed by 4 bases and J by 1 base, 5 bases remained unmatched. Germline V gives CDR1 SGHDT, CDR2 YYEEEE. This CDR3 is CASSGQGDPSYEQYF. As DNA, the CDR3 is TGTGCCAGCAGCGGACAGGGGGATCCTTCCTACGAGCAGTACTTC.

The chain carries TRBV28 and TRBJ2-1, with D perhaps TRBD1 (6 bases). Germline V CDR1 and CDR2: MDHEN, SYDVKM. There are 15 residues in the CDR3. V lost 5 bases and J 2 bases, leaving 13 bases between the germline ends. DNA of the CDR3: TGTGCCAGCAGTAAGGGGGTTTCGCCCTACAATGAGCAGTTCTTC. This translates into CASSKGVSPYNEQFF.

The chain employs TRBV29-1 and TRBJ1-1; a possible D gene is TRBD1 (5 bases). CDR3 size: 13 residues. V was trimmed by 6 bases and J by 2 bases, leaving 13 bases between them. Germline lookup yields CDR1 SQVTM and CDR2 ANQGSEA. The CDR3 here is CSVNGGFNTEAFF. In DNA, the CDR3 is TGCAGCGTAAACGGGGGTTTTAACACTGAAGCTTTCTTT.

The J gene is TRBJ1-2, the V gene TRBV4-1; D is uncertain. The germline V and J ends were trimmed by 1 base and 5 bases, with 14 bases remaining between them. Germline CDR1 is MGHRA and CDR2 is YSYEKL. The CDR3 runs to 15 residues. Here the CDR3 DNA reads TGCGCCAGCAGCCAAGCCCTGGTCGGCGGGTATGGCTACACCTTC. Protein sequence: CASSQALVGGYGYTF.

This sequence joins TRBV18 and TRBJ1-6; D is perhaps TRBD1 (6 bases). Trimming left V 2 bases short and J 3 bases short, with 8 bases between. Germline V lookup: CDR1 KGHSH, CDR2 LQKENI. The CDR3 runs to 15 residues. The CDR3 region has the DNA TGTGCCAGCTCACCAGGGGACAACTATAATTCACCCCTCCACTTT. Translation gives CASSPGDNYNSPLHF.

This clone was counted between two and nine times. The gene calls are TRBV19 and TRBJ1-2; D not resolved. The germline V gene encodes CDR1 LNHDA and CDR2 SQIVND (reference sequence). CDR3 length: 13 amino acids. Trimming removed 8 bases from V and 2 bases from J, with 12 bases in between. The CDR3 region is CASRDLINYGYTF. The CDR3 DNA reads TGTGCCAGTCGCGATCTCATCAACTATGGCTACACCTTC.